This T cell receptor beta chain was captured in a study of OX40 agonist ivuxolimab in advanced cancers. Study at large: Ivuxolimab doses were 0.01, 0.1, 0.3, 1.5, 3 or 10 mg/kg every 2 weeks. Prior checkpoint blockade (anti-PD-1, anti-PD-L1 or anti-CTLA-4) was permitted; around 37% had it.

The CDR3 is 16 residues long. V lost 0 bases to trimming and J lost 0 bases; unmatched junction nucleotides: 2. Germline CDR1 and CDR2: SGHRS and YFSETQ. Libraries were prepared by immunoSEQ multiplex PCR; TCRdb keeps only in-frame clonotypes and omits some of them. Among about 99,000 clones listed, around nine tenths were seen once. The source material was CD4+ or CD8+ T cells sorted from blood, sampled in a trial of the OX40 agonist ivuxolimab. The chain recombines TRBV5-1 with TRBJ2-1; 8 nucleotides agree with TRBD2. The receptor comes from an adult with an advanced solid tumor such as melanoma, head and neck, liver or kidney cancer. This CDR3 is CASSLVAGGSYNEQFF. The CDR3 DNA reads as TGCGCCAGCAGCTTGGTGGCGGGAGGCTCCTACAATGAGCAGTTCTTC.